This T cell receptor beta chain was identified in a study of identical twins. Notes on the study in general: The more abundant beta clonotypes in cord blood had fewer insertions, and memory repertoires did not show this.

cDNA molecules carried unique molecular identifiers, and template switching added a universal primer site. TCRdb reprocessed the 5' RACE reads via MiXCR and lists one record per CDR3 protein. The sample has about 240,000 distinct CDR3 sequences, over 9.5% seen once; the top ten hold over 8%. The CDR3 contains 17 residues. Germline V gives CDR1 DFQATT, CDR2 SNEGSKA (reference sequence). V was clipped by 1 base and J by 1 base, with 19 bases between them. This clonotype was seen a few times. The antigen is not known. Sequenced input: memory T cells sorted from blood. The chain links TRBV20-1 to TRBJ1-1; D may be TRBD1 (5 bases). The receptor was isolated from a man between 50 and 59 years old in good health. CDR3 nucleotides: TGCAGTGCTAGAGTTTACTATACCGTGGGGACGAACACTGAAGCTTTCTTT. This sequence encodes CSARVYYTVGTNTEAFF.